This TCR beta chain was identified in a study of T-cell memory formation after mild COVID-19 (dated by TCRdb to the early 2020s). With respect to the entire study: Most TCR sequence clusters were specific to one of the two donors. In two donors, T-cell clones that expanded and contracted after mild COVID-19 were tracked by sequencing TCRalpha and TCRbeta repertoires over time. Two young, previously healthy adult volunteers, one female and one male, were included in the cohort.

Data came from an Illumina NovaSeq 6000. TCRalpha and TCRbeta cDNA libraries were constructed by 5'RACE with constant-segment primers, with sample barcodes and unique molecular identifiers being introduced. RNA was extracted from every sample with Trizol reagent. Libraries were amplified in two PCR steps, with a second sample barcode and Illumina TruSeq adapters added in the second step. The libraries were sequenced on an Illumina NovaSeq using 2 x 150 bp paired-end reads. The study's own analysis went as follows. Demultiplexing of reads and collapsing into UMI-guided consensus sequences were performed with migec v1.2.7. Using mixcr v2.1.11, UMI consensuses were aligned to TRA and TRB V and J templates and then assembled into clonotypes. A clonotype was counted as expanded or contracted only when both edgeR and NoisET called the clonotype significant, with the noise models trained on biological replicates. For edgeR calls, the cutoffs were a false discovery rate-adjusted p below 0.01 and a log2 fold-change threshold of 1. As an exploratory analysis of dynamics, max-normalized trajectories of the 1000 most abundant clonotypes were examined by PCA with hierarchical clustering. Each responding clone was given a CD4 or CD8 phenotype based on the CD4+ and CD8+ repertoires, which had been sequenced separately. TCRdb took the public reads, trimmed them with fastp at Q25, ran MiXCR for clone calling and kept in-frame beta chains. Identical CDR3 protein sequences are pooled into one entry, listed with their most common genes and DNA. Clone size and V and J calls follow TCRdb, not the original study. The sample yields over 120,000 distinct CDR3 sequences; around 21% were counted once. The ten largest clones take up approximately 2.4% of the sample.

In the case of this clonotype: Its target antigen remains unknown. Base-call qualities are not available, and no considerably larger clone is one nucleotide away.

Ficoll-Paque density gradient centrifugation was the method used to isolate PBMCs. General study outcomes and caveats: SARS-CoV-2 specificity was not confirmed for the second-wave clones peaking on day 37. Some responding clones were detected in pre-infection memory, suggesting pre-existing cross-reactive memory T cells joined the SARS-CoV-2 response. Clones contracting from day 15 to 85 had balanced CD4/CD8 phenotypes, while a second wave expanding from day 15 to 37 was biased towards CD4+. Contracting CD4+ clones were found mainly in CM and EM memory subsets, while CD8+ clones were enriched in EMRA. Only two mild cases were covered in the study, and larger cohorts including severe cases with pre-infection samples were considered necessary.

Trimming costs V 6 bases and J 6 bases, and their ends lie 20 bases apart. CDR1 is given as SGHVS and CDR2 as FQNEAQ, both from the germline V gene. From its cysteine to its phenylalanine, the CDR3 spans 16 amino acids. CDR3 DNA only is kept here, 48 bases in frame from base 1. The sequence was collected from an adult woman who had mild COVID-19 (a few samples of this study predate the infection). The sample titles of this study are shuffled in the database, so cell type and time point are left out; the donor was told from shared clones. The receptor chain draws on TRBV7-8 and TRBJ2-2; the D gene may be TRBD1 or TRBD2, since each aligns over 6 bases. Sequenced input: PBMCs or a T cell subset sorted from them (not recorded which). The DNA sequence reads TGTGCCAGCAGACCTAAGTTCGCGGAGGGGGCCGGGGAGCTGTTTTTT. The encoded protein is CASRPKFAEGAGELFF.